This record covers a single TCR beta chain. Germline values: CDR1 KGHSH, CDR2 LQKENI. This CDR3 spans 14 amino acids. The ends were cut back, 3 bases at V and 4 bases at J, with 9 bases in the middle. Some clones are missing from TCRdb's copy, which holds only in-frame ones; the method was immunoSEQ multiplex PCR. This sample has around 390,000 clones, with approximately 87% found just once. The sample is drawn from a study of blood T cell repertoires in COVID-19. Across the study: Italy, Spain and the United States were the sources of the convalescent and acute COVID-19 samples. Sample material is recorded as cDNA or gDNA derived from T cells, B-cell-depleted T cells, or PBMCs.

The study assigned cohorts using participant-reported clinical history. This rearrangement joins TRBV18 to TRBJ2-2; D is uncertain. The sample consisted of PBMCs or T cells enriched from blood (not recorded which). The sequence came from a woman in her forties or fifties who had recovered from COVID-19. CDR3 amino acids: CASSPNDITGELFF. The CDR3 DNA follows: TGTGCCAGCTCACCGAACGACATCACCGGGGAGCTGTTTTTT.